This T cell receptor (beta chain) was identified in a study of cytomegalovirus exposure and HLA in healthy donors. Trimming removed 4 bases from V and 13 bases from J, with 17 bases in between. The germline V gene has CDR1 SGHRS and CDR2 YFSETQ. The CDR3 runs 13 residues. A multiplex PCR was run with 60 Vbeta primers and 13 Jbeta primers. Clones were read by immunoSEQ multiplex PCR, and TCRdb kept only the in-frame ones, dropping some. The sample has around 20,000 clones; roughly four fifths are singletons. This receptor was taken from a human donor in good health. This chain connects TRBV5-1 to TRBJ1-4; tentative D call: TRBD1 (6 bases). Sequencing was carried out using PBMCs. The CDR3, as DNA: TGCGCCAGCAGCCCGGACAGTTTCAGGGGACTGTTTTTT. Translation: CASSPDSFRGLFF. The whole variable domain, filled in from reference TRBV5-1 and TRBJ1-4, reads KAGVTQTPRYLIKTRGQQVTLSCSPISGHRSVSWYQQTPGQGLQFLFEYFSETQRNKGNFPGRFSGRQFSNSRSEMNVSTLELGDSALYLCASSPDSFRGLFFGSGTQLSVL.